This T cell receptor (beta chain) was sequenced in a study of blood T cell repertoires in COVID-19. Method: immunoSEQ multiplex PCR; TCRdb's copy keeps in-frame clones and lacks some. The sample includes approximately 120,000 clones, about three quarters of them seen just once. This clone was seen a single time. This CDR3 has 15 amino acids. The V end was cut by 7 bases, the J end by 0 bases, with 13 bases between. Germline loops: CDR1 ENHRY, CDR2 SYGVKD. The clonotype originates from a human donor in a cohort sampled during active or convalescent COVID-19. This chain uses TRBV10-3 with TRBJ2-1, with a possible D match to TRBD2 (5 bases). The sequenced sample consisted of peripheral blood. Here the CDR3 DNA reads TGTGCCATCAATCACGGGGAGAGCTCCTACAATGAGCAGTTCTTC. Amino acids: CAINHGESSYNEQFF.